This TCR beta chain was obtained from a study of cytomegalovirus exposure and HLA in healthy donors. The V end was cut by 0 bases, the J end by 3 bases, with 12 bases between. This CDR3 contains 15 residues. CDR1 and CDR2 (germline): SGHRS, YFSETQ. TCRdb's table, derived via immunoSEQ multiplex PCR, lists solely in-frame clones and lacks some. The sample includes about 180,000 clones, less than 85% of them seen just once. What was sequenced was PBMCs. V is TRBV5-1 and J is TRBJ1-1; the D gene is possibly TRBD1 (6 bases). The clonotype was recovered from a man aged 18 to 30 in good health and CMV-seropositive. The CDR3 region has the DNA TGCGCCAGCAGCTTGGCCACGACAGGTGACACTGAAGCTTTCTTT. Its translation is CASSLATTGDTEAFF.